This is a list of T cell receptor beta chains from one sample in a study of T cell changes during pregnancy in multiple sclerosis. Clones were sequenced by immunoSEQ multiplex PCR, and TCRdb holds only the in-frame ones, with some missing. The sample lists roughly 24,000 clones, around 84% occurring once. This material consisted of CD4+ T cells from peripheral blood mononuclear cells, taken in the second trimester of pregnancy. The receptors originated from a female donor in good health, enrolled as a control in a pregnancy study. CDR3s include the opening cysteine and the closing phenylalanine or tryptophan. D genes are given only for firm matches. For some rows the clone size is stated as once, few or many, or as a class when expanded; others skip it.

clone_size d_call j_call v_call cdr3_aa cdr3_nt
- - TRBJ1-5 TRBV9 CASSARGGAQPQHF TGTGCCAGCAGCGCGAGGGGAGGGGCGCAGCCCCAGCATTTT
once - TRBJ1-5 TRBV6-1 CASSEMVSWASRQPQHF TGTGCCAGCAGTGAAATGGTGTCGTGGGCATCCAGACAGCCCCAGCATTTT
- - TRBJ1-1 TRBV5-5 CASSLTRDRNTEAFF TGTGCCAGCAGCTTGACCCGAGACAGGAACACTGAAGCTTTCTTT
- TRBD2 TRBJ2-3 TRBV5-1 CASSLGTSGSLGTDTQYF TGCGCCAGCAGCTTGGGGACTAGCGGGAGCCTTGGCACAGATACGCAGTATTTT
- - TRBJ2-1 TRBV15 CATSRDRREQFF TGTGCCACCAGCAGAGATCGTCGGGAGCAGTTCTTC
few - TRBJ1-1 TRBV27 CASSSDLAEAFF TGTGCCAGCAGTTCAGACTTGGCTGAAGCTTTCTTT
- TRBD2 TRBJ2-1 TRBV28 CASSSIAGGYNEQFF TGTGCCAGCAGTTCTATAGCGGGGGGGTACAATGAGCAGTTCTTC
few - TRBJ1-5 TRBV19 CASSVTGNQPQHF TGTGCCAGTAGTGTCACAGGGAACCAGCCCCAGCATTTT
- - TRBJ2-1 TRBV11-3 CASSLYSDSNEQFF TGTGCCAGCAGCTTATATTCTGATAGCAATGAGCAGTTCTTC
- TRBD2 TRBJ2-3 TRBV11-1 CASRLHSGSTDTQYF TGTGCCAGCAGACTCCATAGCGGGAGCACAGATACGCAGTATTTT
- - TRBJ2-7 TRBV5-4 CASSLSGTRLGVYEQYF TGTGCCAGCAGCTTGAGCGGGACACGATTAGGGGTCTACGAGCAGTACTTC
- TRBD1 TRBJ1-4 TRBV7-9 CASSLDRMRGRGEKLFF TGTGCCAGCAGCTTGGATCGTATGAGGGGGCGAGGTGAAAAACTGTTTTTT
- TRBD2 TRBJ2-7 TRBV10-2 CASSESRAGVTYEQYF TGCGCCAGCAGTGAGTCTCGAGCGGGAGTCACCTACGAGCAGTACTTC
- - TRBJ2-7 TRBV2 CASLSGGSSYEQYF TGTGCCAGCCTCAGTGGGGGGAGCTCCTACGAGCAGTACTTC
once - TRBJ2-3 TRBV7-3 CASSLKARAGTQYF TGTGCCAGCAGCTTAAAGGCTAGGGCGGGTACGCAGTATTTT
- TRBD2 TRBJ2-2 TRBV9 CASSRTRVAGTGELFF TGTGCCAGCAGCCGTACCCGGGTAGCGGGGACCGGGGAGCTGTTTTTT
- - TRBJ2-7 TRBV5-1 CASREPSGEQYF TGCGCCAGCAGGGAACCCTCGGGAGAGCAGTACTTC
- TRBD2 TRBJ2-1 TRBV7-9 CASSSGSVNEQFF TGTGCCAGCAGTAGCGGGAGTGTTAATGAGCAGTTCTTC
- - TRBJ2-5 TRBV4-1 CASSQDRSETSVTQYF TGCGCCAGCAGCCAAGATCGTTCGGAGACTTCTGTGACCCAGTACTTC
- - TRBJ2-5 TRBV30 CAWSEPEETQYF TGTGCCTGGAGTGAACCAGAAGAGACCCAGTACTTC
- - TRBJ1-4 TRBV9 CASSGRGLGNEKLFF TGTGCCAGCAGCGGGAGGGGTTTAGGGAATGAAAAACTGTTTTTT
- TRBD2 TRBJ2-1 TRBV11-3 CASSTGLADFNEQFF TGTGCCAGCAGCACAGGACTAGCAGACTTCAATGAGCAGTTCTTC
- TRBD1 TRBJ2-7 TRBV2 CASRLTGPSYEQYF TGTGCCAGCAGGCTGACAGGGCCCTCCTACGAGCAGTACTTC
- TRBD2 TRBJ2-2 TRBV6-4 CASSRLAGGRTGELFF TGTGCCAGCAGTCGGCTAGCGGGAGGCCGCACCGGGGAGCTGTTTTTT
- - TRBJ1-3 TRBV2 CASRGLPNSGNTIYF TGTGCCAGCAGGGGACTACCGAACTCTGGAAACACCATATATTTT
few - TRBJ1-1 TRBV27 CASTLLGRDTEAFF TGTGCCAGCACCCTACTAGGTAGGGACACTGAAGCTTTCTTT
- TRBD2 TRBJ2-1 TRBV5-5 CASSLGAGRYNEQFF TGTGCCAGCAGCTTGGGAGCGGGAAGATACAATGAGCAGTTCTTC
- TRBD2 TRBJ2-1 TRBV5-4 CASSWTSGRDYNEQFF TGTGCCAGCAGCTGGACTAGCGGGAGGGATTACAATGAGCAGTTCTTC
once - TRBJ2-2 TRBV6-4 CASSDGGYTGELFF TGTGCCAGCAGTGACGGGGGGTACACCGGGGAGCTGTTTTTT
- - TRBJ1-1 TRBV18 CASSLNLGDEAFF TGTGCCAGCTCACTAAACCTAGGGGATGAAGCTTTCTTT
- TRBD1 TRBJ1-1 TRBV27 CASSFLDRGAAEAFF TGTGCCAGCAGTTTCCTGGACAGGGGTGCCGCTGAAGCTTTCTTT
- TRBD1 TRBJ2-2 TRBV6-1 CASSSPGQGAGELFF TGTGCCAGCAGCTCCCCGGGACAGGGAGCCGGGGAGCTGTTTTTT
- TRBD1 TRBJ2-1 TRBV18 CASSPPSGGRNEQFF TGTGCCAGCTCACCACCGTCAGGGGGCAGAAATGAGCAGTTCTTC
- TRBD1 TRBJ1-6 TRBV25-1 CASRTRQGPNSPLHF TGTGCCAGCAGAACCCGACAGGGCCCTAATTCACCCCTCCACTTT
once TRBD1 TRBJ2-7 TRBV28 CASTTIRDRPTYEQYF TGTGCCAGCACCACCATCCGGGACAGGCCAACCTACGAGCAGTACTTC
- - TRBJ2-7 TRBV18 CASSPRTGGNVEQYF TGTGCCAGCTCCCCCCGGACAGGAGGGAATGTCGAGCAGTACTTC
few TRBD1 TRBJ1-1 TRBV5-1 CASSYGTGMNTEAFF TGCGCCAGCAGCTACGGGACAGGGATGAACACTGAAGCTTTCTTT
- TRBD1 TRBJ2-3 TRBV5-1 CASSLASRQGADTQYF TGCGCCAGCAGCTTGGCGAGTCGACAGGGGGCAGATACGCAGTATTTT
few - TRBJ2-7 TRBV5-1 CASSSRDSSSYEQYF TGCGCCAGCAGCTCCCGGGACTCCAGCTCCTACGAGCAGTACTTC
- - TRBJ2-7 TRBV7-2 CASSLVVYEQYF TGTGCCAGCAGCTTAGTAGTATACGAGCAGTACTTC
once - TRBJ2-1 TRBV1 CTSSQEFRDTREGGGEQFF TGCACCAGCAGCCAAGAATTTCGGGATACGAGGGAGGGCGGCGGGGAGCAGTTCTTC